The TCR beta chain under discussion was sequenced for a study of memory CD4+ T cells and cytomegalovirus serostatus. Study context: Donors were healthy Belgian adults, several CMV seropositive and under 30 seronegative.

Data came from immunoSEQ multiplex PCR; TCRdb stores just in-frame clones and leaves some out. This table has roughly 50,000 clones, 70% to 80% appearing once. The V end was cut by 3 bases, the J end by 4 bases, with 18 bases between. Germline-derived CDR1 and CDR2 are KGHSH and LQKENI. The length of the CDR3 is 16 residues. The sort gate was single viable CD3+CD4+CD8-CD45RO+ cells for memory CD4+ T cells. Serostatus was set by detecting CMV pp150, pp28, p38, p52 IgG. The receptor was isolated from an adult in good health and CMV-seronegative. This chain connects TRBV18 to TRBJ1-2, with TRBD1 as a possible D gene (5 bases). The sample comprised memory CD4+ T cells from blood. CDR3 protein: CASSPQTAENGYGYTF. The CDR3 DNA is TGTGCCAGCTCACCCCAGACAGCCGAGAATGGCTATGGCTACACCTTC.